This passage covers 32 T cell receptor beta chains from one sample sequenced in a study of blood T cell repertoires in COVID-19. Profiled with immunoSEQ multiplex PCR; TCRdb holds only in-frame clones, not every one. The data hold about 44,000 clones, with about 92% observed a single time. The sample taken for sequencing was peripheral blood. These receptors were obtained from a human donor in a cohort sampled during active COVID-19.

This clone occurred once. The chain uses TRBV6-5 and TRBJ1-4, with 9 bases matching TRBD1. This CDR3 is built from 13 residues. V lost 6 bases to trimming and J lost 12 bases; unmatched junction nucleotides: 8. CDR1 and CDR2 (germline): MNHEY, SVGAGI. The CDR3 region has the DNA TGTGCCAGCAGAGGGACAGGGTTTAGTGAACTGTTTTTT. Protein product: CASRGTGFSELFF.

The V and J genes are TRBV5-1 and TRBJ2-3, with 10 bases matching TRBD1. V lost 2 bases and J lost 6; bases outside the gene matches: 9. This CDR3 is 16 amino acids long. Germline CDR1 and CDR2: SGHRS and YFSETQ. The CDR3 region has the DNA TGCGCCAGCAGCTTCCTCCTGACAGGGGGCGCGGATACGCAGTATTTT. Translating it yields CASSFLLTGGADTQYF.

CDR3 protein: CASRQGYRTGELFF. CDR3 coding DNA: TGTGCCAGCAGGCAGGGATATAGGACCGGGGAGCTGTTTTTT. V is TRBV28 and J is TRBJ2-2, with D maybe TRBD1 (5 bases). V lost 6 bases to trimming and J lost 5 bases, with 13 bases between them. Germline V gene data show CDR1 as MDHEN and CDR2 as SYDVKM. This CDR3 region has 14 residues.

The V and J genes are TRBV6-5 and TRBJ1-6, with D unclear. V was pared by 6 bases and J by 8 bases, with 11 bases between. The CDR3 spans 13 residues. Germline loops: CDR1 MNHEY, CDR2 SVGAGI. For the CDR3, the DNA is TGTGCCAGCAGCGCCTTAGAAGATTCACCCCTCCACTTT. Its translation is CASSALEDSPLHF.

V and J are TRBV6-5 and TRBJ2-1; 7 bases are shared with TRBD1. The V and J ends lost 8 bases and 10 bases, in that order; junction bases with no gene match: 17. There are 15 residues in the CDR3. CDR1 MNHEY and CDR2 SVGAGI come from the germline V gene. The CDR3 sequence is CASGARDSLVGEQFF. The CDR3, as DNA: TGTGCCAGCGGCGCCCGGGACAGCCTCGTTGGAGAGCAGTTCTTC.

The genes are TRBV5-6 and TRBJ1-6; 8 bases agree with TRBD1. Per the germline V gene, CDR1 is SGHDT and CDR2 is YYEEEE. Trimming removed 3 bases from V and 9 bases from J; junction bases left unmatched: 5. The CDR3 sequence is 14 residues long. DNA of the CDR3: TGTGCCAGCAGCTACGGACAGGGTGGTTCACCCCTCCACTTT. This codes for CASSYGQGGSPLHF.

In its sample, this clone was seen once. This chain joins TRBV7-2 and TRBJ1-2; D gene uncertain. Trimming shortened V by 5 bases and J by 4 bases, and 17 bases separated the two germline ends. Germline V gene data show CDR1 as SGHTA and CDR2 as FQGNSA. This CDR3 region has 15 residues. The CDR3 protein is CASSPNFQAFYGYTF. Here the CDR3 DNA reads TGTGCCAGCAGCCCCAATTTTCAGGCCTTCTATGGCTACACCTTC.

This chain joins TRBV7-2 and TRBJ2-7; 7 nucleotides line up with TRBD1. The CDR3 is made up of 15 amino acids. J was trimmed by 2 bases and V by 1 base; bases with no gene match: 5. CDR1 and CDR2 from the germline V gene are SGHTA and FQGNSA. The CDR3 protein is CASSLGGTVPYEQYF. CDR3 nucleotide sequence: TGTGCCAGCAGCTTAGGGGGGACAGTCCCCTACGAGCAGTACTTC. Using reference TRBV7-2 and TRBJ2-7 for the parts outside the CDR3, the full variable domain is GAGVSQSPSNKVTEKGKDVELRCDPISGHTALYWYRQSLGQGLEFLIYFQGNSAPDKSGLPSDRFSAERTGGSVSTLTIQRTQQEDSAVYLCASSLGGTVPYEQYFGPGTRLTVT.

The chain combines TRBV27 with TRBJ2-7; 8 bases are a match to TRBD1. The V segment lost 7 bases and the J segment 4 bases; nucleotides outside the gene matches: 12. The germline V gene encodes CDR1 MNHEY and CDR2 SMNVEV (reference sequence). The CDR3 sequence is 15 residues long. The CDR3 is CASTSGQGPPYEQYF. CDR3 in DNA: TGTGCCAGCACCTCCGGACAGGGACCACCTTACGAGCAGTACTTC.

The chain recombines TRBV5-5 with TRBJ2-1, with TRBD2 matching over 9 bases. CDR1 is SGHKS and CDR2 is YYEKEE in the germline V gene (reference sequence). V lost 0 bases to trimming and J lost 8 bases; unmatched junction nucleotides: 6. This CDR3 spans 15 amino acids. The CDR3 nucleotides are TGTGCCAGCAGCTTGGTCCTAGCGGGAATAGATGAGCAGTTCTTC. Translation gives CASSLVLAGIDEQFF.

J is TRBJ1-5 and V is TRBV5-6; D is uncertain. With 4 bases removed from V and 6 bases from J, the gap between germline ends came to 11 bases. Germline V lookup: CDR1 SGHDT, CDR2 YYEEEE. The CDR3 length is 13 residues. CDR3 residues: CASSPGVGQPQHF. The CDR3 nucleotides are TGTGCCAGCAGCCCCGGGGTGGGTCAGCCCCAGCATTTT.

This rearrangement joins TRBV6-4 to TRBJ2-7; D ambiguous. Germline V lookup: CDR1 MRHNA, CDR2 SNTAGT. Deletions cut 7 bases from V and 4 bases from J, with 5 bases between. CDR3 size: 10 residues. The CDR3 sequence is CASIRYEQYF. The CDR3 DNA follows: TGTGCCAGCATCAGATACGAGCAGTACTTC.

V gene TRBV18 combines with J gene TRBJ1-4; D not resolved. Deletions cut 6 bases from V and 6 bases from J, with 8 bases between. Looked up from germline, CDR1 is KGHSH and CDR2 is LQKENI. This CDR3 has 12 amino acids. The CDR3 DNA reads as TGTGCCAGCTCCCTCGGTGATGAAAAACTGTTTTTT. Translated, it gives CASSLGDEKLFF. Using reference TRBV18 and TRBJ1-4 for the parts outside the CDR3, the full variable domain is NAGVMQNPRHLVRRRGQEARLRCSPMKGHSHVYWYRQLPEEGLKFMVYLQKENIIDESGMPKERFSAEFPKEGPSILRIQQVVRGDSAAYFCASSLGDEKLFFGSGTQLSVL.

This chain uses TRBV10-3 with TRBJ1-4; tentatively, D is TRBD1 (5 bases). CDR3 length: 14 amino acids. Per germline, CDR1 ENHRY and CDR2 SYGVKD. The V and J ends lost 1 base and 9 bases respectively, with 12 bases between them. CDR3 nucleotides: TGTGCCATCAGTGAGTGGGGGGGAACGAAAAAACTGTTTTTT. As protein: CAISEWGGTKKLFF.

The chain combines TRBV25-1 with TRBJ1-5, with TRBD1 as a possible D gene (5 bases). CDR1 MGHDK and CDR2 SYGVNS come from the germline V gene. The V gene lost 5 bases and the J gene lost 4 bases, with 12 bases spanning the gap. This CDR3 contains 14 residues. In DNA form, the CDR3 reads TGTGCCAGCAGTCTAGAAGGGGCGAATCAGCCCCAGCATTTT. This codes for CASSLEGANQPQHF.

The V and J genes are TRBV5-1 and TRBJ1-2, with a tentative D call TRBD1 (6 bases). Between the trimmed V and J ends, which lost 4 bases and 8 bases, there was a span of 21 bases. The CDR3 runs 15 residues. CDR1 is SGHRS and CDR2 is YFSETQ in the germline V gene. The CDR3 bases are TGCGCCAGCAGCATCGCCAGGGGAGACCCGAGGGGCTACACCTTC. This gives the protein CASSIARGDPRGYTF.

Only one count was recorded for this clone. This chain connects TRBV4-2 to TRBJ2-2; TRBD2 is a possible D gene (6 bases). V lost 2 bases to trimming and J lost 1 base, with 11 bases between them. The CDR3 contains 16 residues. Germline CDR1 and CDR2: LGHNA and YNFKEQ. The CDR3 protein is CASSQHPGGNTGELFF. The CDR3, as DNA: TGTGCCAGCAGCCAACATCCCGGGGGGAACACCGGGGAGCTGTTTTTT.

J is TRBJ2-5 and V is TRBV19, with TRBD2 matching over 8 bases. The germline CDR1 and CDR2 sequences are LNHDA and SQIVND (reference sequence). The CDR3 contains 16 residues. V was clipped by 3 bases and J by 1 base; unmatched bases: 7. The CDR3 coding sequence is TGTGCCAGTAGTATCGGGGGGGCGAATTCCCAAGAGACCCAGTACTTC. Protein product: CASSIGGANSQETQYF.

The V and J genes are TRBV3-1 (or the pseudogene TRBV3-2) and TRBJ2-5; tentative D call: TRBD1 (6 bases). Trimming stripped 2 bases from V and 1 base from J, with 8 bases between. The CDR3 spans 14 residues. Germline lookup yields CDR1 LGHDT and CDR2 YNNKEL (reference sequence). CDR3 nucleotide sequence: TGTGCCAGCAGCCAACAGGGGACCCAAGAGACCCAGTACTTC. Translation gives CASSQQGTQETQYF.

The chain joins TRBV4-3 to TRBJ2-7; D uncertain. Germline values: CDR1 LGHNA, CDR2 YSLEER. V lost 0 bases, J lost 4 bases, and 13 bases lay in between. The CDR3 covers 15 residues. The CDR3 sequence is CASSQDRLVWYEQYF. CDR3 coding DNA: TGCGCCAGCAGCCAAGATCGGCTAGTTTGGTACGAGCAGTACTTC.

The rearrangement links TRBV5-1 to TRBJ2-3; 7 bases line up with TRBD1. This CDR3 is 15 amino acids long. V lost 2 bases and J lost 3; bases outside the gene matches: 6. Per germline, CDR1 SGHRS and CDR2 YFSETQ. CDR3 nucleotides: TGCGCCAGCAGCTTTAGGCAGGGGGAGACAGATACGCAGTATTTT. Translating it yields CASSFRQGETDTQYF.

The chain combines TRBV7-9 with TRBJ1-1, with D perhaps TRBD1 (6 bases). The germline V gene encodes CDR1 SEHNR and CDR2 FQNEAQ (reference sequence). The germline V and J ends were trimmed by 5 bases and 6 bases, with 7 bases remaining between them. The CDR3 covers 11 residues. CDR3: CASSRTAEAFF. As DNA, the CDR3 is TGTGCCAGCAGCCGGACAGCTGAAGCTTTCTTT.

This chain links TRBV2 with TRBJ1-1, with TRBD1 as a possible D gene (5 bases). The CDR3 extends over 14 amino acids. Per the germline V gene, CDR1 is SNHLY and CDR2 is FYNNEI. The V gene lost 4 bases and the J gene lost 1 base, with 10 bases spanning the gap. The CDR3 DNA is TGTGCCAGCAGTGTACGGGGGGGGAACACTGAAGCTTTCTTT. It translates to CASSVRGGNTEAFF.

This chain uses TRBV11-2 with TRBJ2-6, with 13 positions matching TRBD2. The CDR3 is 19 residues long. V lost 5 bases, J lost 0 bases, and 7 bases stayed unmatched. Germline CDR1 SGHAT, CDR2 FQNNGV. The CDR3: CASSPRLAGGLSGANVLTF. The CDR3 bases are TGTGCCAGCAGCCCCCGACTAGCGGGAGGCCTCTCTGGGGCCAACGTCCTGACTTTC.

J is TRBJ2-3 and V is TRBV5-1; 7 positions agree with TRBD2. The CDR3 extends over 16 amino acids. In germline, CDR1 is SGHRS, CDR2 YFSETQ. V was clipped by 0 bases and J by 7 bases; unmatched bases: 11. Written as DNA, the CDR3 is TGCGCCAGCAGCTTGGCCGGCGGTAGCGGGTCGAATACGCAGTATTTT. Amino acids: CASSLAGGSGSNTQYF.

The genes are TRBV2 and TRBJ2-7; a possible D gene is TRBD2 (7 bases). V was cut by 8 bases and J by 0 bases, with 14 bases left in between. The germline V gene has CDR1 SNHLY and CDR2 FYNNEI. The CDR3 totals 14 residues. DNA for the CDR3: TGTGCCAGCCTCGACGGGGGGCCCTCCTACGAGCAGTACTTC. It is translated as CASLDGGPSYEQYF.

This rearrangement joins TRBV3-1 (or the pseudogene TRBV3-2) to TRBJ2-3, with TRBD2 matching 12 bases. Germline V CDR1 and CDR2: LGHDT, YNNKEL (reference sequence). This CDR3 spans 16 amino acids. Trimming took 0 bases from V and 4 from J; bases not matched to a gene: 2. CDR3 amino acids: CASSQELAGGADTQYF. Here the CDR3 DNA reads TGTGCCAGCAGCCAAGAGCTAGCGGGAGGGGCAGATACGCAGTATTTT.

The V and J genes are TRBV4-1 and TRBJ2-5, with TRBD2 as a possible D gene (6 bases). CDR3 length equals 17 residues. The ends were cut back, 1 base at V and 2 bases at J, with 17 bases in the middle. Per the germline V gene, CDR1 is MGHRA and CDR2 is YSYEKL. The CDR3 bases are TGCGCCAGCAGCCAAGGGTCCGAGGCGGGGACTCAAGAGACCCAGTACTTC. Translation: CASSQGSEAGTQETQYF.

The CDR3 spells CASSREFGFGSNQPQHF. Here the CDR3 DNA reads TGTGCCAGCAGTCGGGAATTTGGGTTCGGTAGCAATCAGCCCCAGCATTTT. This chain uses TRBV28 with TRBJ1-5; D is uncertain. This CDR3 contains 17 residues. Germline CDR1 is MDHEN and CDR2 is SYDVKM. V lost 5 bases and J 0 bases, leaving 17 bases between the germline ends.

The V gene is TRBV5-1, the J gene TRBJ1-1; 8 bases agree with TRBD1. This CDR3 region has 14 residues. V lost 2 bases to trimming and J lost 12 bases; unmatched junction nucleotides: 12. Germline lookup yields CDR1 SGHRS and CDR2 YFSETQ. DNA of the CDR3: TGCGCCAGCAGCTTCCCCGCGACAGGGGCAGCGACTTTCTTT. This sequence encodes CASSFPATGAATFF.

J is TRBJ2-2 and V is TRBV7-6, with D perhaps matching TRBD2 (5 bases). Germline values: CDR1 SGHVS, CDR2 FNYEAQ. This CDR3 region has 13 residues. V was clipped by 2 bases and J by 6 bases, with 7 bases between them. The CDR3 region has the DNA TGTGCCAGCAGCTTATCGGGGTCCGGGGAGCTGTTTTTT. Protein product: CASSLSGSGELFF.

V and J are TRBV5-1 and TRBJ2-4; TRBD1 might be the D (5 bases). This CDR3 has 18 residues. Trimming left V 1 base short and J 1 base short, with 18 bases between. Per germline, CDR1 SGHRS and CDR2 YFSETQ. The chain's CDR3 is CASSLPARAGWAKNIQYF. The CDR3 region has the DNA TGCGCCAGCAGCTTGCCAGCCAGGGCCGGGTGGGCCAAAAACATTCAGTACTTC.